This paragraph reports one T cell receptor (beta chain). These data are taken from a study of shared clonotypes between healthy human individuals. The CDR3 runs 19 residues. Per germline, CDR1 PRHDT and CDR2 FYEKMQ (reference sequence). The V gene end was trimmed by 4 bases and the J gene end by 2 bases; junction bases not matched to a gene: 16. Profiled with immunoSEQ multiplex PCR; TCRdb holds only in-frame clones, not every one. The data show approximately 98,000 clones, around 65% seen once. The sequencing input was memory CD8+ T cells sorted from blood. Subset indicated: CD45RO+ cells pooled with CCR7-negative TemRA cells. V usage is TRBV13 and J usage is TRBJ2-5; 10 bases agree with TRBD2. The receptor was derived from a woman aged 25 to 39 in good health. The CDR3 region is CASSSLWSSELAGQETQYF. The CDR3 DNA is TGTGCCAGCAGCTCCCTGTGGAGTAGCGAACTAGCGGGACAAGAGACCCAGTACTTC.